Listed below are T cell receptor beta chains from one sample, sequenced in a study of identical twins. TCRdb re-called the 5' RACE reads with MiXCR, one entry per CDR3 protein. There are roughly 720,000 distinct CDR3 sequences in the sample; roughly 20% occur only once, and around 12% lies in the top ten. This sample also appeared in a second study, on T cells expressing NK-cell markers.

The sample was PBMCs. The receptors shown here come from a woman younger than 30 in good health. CDR3s include the opening cysteine and the closing phenylalanine or tryptophan. D genes are given only for firm matches. The size entry is marked missing in some rows and otherwise reads once, few, many or a size class.

D gene	clone size	V gene	J gene	CDR3 protein	CDR3 DNA
NA	NA	TRBV12-3/TRBV12-4	TRBJ2-7	CASSFNRPDRRALEQYF	TGTGCCAGCAGTTTTAATAGACCCGACAGGCGGGCGCTGGAGCAGTACTTC
NA	NA	TRBV7-9	TRBJ2-5	CASSPSGAAWETQYF	TGTGCCAGCAGTCCCTCGGGAGCAGCTTGGGAGACCCAGTACTTC
TRBD2	few	TRBV29-1	TRBJ2-3	CSVYQAGIADTQYF	TGCAGCGTTTACCAAGCGGGGATCGCAGATACGCAGTATTTT
TRBD2	NA	TRBV10-2	TRBJ2-3	CASSGRGGTDTQYF	TGCGCCAGCAGTGGACGGGGGGGGACAGATACGCAGTATTTT
TRBD2	NA	TRBV5-1	TRBJ2-2	CASNSGTSGHGELFF	TGCGCCAGCAATTCCGGGACTAGCGGTCACGGGGAGCTGTTTTTT
NA	once	TRBV20-1	TRBJ2-5	CSARDGVQTQYF	TGCAGTGCTAGAGATGGAGTCCAGACCCAGTACTTC
NA	few	TRBV6-1	TRBJ1-1	CASSLSGRNTEAFF	TGTGCCAGCAGTCTCTCTGGGAGGAACACTGAAGCTTTCTTT
TRBD2	NA	TRBV4-3	TRBJ2-1	CASSQGLAGRAEQFF	TGCGCCAGCAGCCAAGGCCTAGCGGGACGGGCTGAGCAGTTCTTC
NA	few	TRBV12-3/TRBV12-4	TRBJ1-4	CASSSTGAQLFF	TGTGCCAGCAGTTCTACAGGCGCCCAGCTGTTTTTT
NA	few	TRBV4-3	TRBJ2-2	CASSPRVGPYTGELFF	TGCGCCAGCAGCCCTAGGGTGGGTCCGTACACCGGGGAGCTGTTTTTT
NA	NA	TRBV30	TRBJ2-1	CAWSVLDDQFF	TGTGCCTGGAGTGTGTTGGACGACCAGTTCTTC
TRBD2	NA	TRBV6-5	TRBJ2-6	CASSSLTSGRSGGANVLTF	TGTGCCAGCAGTTCTCTGACTAGCGGGAGAAGTGGTGGGGCCAACGTCCTGACTTTC
TRBD1	few	TRBV6-5	TRBJ1-5	CASSYSHRGDQPQHF	TGTGCCAGCAGTTACTCCCACAGGGGTGACCAGCCCCAGCATTTT
TRBD2	few	TRBV5-5	TRBJ2-1	CASSLLRGTSRDNEQFF	TGTGCCAGCAGCTTACTCCGTGGGACTAGCAGGGACAATGAGCAGTTCTTC
NA	NA	TRBV7-2	TRBJ1-5	CASSPPWGDQPQHF	TGTGCCAGCAGCCCCCCCTGGGGCGATCAGCCCCAGCATTTT
NA	NA	TRBV29-1	TRBJ2-3	CSVGRQPRSDTQYF	TGCAGCGTGGGCAGACAACCCAGGTCAGATACGCAGTATTTT
TRBD1	NA	TRBV2	TRBJ2-7	CASRVGQVEQYF	TGTGCCAGCAGGGTAGGACAGGTCGAGCAGTACTTC
NA	NA	TRBV20-1	TRBJ2-3	CSARSGPTDTQYF	TGCAGTGCTCGGTCGGGGCCCACAGATACGCAGTATTTT
NA	NA	TRBV6-1	TRBJ1-1	CASSPDSRGNTEAFF	TGTGCCAGCAGCCCCGACAGCAGAGGGAACACTGAAGCTTTCTTT
NA	NA	TRBV27	TRBJ1-5	CASSTVGGRVPQHF	TGTGCCAGCAGTACGGTGGGGGGGCGGGTGCCCCAGCATTTT
NA	NA	TRBV7-2	TRBJ2-1	CASRTITEQFF	TGTGCCAGCAGGACTATTACTGAGCAGTTCTTC
NA	NA	TRBV24-1	TRBJ2-1	CATSSTGPRAYNEQFF	TGTGCCACCAGTTCAACGGGACCAAGGGCTTACAATGAGCAGTTCTTC
TRBD1	NA	TRBV18	TRBJ2-2	CASSFSGQRTGELFF	TGTGCCAGCTCATTTTCGGGACAGAGAACCGGGGAGCTGTTTTTT
NA	NA	TRBV12-3/TRBV12-4	TRBJ1-1	CASSTIVNTEAFF	TGTGCCAGCAGTACTATAGTGAACACTGAAGCTTTCTTT
NA	NA	TRBV20-1	TRBJ2-5	CSTGAYQETQYF	TGCAGTACCGGGGCCTACCAAGAGACCCAGTACTTC
NA	NA	TRBV12-3/TRBV12-4	TRBJ2-7	CASSSDAGTYEQYF	TGTGCCAGCAGTTCGGATGCGGGGACCTACGAGCAGTACTTC
TRBD1	few	TRBV5-6	TRBJ2-7	CASSSNRGREQYF	TGTGCCAGCAGCTCAAACAGGGGGCGCGAGCAGTACTTC
NA	few	TRBV20-1	TRBJ2-3	CSAEGLLDTQYF	TGCAGTGCTGAGGGCTTACTAGATACGCAGTATTTT
NA	few	TRBV20-1	TRBJ2-1	CSASGGRTRNEQFF	TGCAGTGCTAGCGGCGGGCGCACTCGGAATGAGCAGTTCTTC
NA	NA	TRBV12-3/TRBV12-4	TRBJ1-3	CASSLRGGASSGNTIYF	TGTGCCAGCAGTTTAAGGGGTGGAGCTTCCTCTGGAAACACCATATATTTT
NA	NA	TRBV6-2/TRBV6-3	TRBJ2-3	CASSPPGTSTDTQYF	TGTGCCAGCTCACCTCCAGGGACGAGCACAGATACGCAGTATTTT
NA	many	TRBV5-1	TRBJ1-1	CASSSPREGDTAFF	TGCGCCAGCAGCTCCCCTAGGGAAGGGGATACGGCTTTCTTT
NA	NA	TRBV10-3	TRBJ2-7	CAISESVDIRRDEQYF	TGTGCCATCAGTGAGTCTGTGGACATCCGAAGGGACGAGCAGTACTTC
NA	NA	TRBV20-1	TRBJ1-1	CSAPQGGMNTEAFF	TGCAGTGCTCCCCAAGGAGGCATGAACACTGAAGCTTTCTTT
NA	NA	TRBV7-9	TRBJ1-2	CASSLVEVVLGYGYTF	TGTGCCAGCAGCTTAGTTGAAGTGGTGCTGGGCTATGGCTACACCTTC
TRBD2	NA	TRBV5-1	TRBJ2-7	CASSLSASGRVSKSYEQYF	TGCGCCAGCAGCTTATCTGCTAGCGGGAGGGTGTCGAAGTCCTACGAGCAGTACTTC
TRBD2	many	TRBV18	TRBJ2-3	CASSQGRGTDTQYF	TGTGCCAGCTCACAGGGGAGGGGCACAGATACGCAGTATTTT
TRBD1	few	TRBV5-1	TRBJ2-5	CATTTGWHQETQYF	TGCGCCACCACGACAGGGTGGCACCAAGAGACCCAGTACTTC
NA	NA	TRBV20-1	TRBJ1-2	CSTLGRKDHYGYTF	TGCAGCACCCTGGGACGCAAGGACCACTATGGCTACACCTTC
NA	NA	TRBV5-1	TRBJ2-7	CASREWGSSSYEQYF	TGCGCCAGCAGAGAATGGGGATCTAGCTCCTACGAGCAGTACTTC
NA	few	TRBV11-2	TRBJ2-1	CASSLWGSGSYNEQFF	TGTGCCAGCAGCTTATGGGGTAGCGGCTCCTACAATGAGCAGTTCTTC
TRBD2	NA	TRBV4-3	TRBJ2-1	CASSPERLAGGIYNEQFF	TGCGCCAGCAGCCCTGAGAGACTAGCGGGGGGCATCTACAATGAGCAGTTCTTC
TRBD1	NA	TRBV5-1	TRBJ1-2	CASSPTGPGYGGYTF	TGCGCCAGCAGCCCGACAGGGCCTGGTTACGGTGGCTACACCTTC
TRBD1	NA	TRBV7-2	TRBJ2-7	CASSSGGPSRVGNEQYF	TGTGCCAGCAGCTCAGGGGGCCCAAGCAGGGTCGGCAACGAGCAGTACTTC
TRBD1	NA	TRBV12-3/TRBV12-4	TRBJ2-3	CASSGQGAAGDTQYF	TGTGCCAGCAGCGGACAGGGGGCCGCGGGAGATACGCAGTATTTT
NA	NA	TRBV29-1	TRBJ2-3	CSVRATGSTDTQYF	TGCAGCGTCCGAGCGACAGGTTCAACAGATACGCAGTATTTT
TRBD2	few	TRBV18	TRBJ2-2	CASSPSGPTGELFF	TGTGCCAGCTCACCTAGCGGGCCCACCGGGGAGCTGTTTTTT
NA	few	TRBV9	TRBJ1-3	CASSPQGRGNTIYF	TGTGCCAGCAGCCCCCAAGGAAGAGGAAACACCATATATTTT
TRBD2	few	TRBV6-1	TRBJ2-7	CASSIPVAGSYEQYF	TGTGCCAGCTCCATACCCGTAGCGGGGTCCTACGAGCAGTACTTC